This passage covers 2 T cell receptor beta chains from one sample sequenced in a study of OX40 agonist ivuxolimab in advanced cancers. Sequencing used immunoSEQ multiplex PCR; TCRdb keeps in-frame clones, though not all of them. Here the sample spans about 73,000 clones, more than 80% being singletons. The specimen was CD4+ or CD8+ T cells sorted from blood, collected in a trial of the OX40 agonist ivuxolimab. The receptors were sampled from an adult with an advanced solid tumor such as melanoma, head and neck, liver or kidney cancer.

The chain has TRBV19 and TRBJ2-1; 11 positions match TRBD2. The CDR3 extends over 16 amino acids. V was pared by 1 base and J by 10 bases, with 9 bases of the junction left unmatched. CDR1 is LNHDA and CDR2 is SQIVND in the germline V gene (reference sequence). This chain's CDR3 is CASSIGLAGTKGEQFF. CDR3 bases: TGTGCCAGTAGTATAGGACTAGCGGGAACTAAGGGAGAGCAGTTCTTC. Supplemented by reference TRBV19 and TRBJ2-1, the full variable domain reads DGGITQSPKYLFRKEGQNVTLSCEQNLNHDAMYWYRQDPGQGLRLIYYSQIVNDFQKGDIAEGYSVSREKKESFPLTVTSAQKNPTAFYLCASSIGLAGTKGEQFFGPGTRLTVL.

This chain links TRBV28 with TRBJ2-1, with 13 bases lining up with TRBD2. The V gene end was trimmed by 5 bases and the J gene end by 0 bases; junction bases not matched to a gene: 13. Germline V lookup: CDR1 MDHEN, CDR2 SYDVKM. This CDR3 is built from 20 residues. The CDR3 reads CASSTSGTSGIKSSYNEQFF. CDR3 nucleotide sequence: TGTGCCAGCAGTACCTCCGGGACTAGCGGGATTAAGAGCTCCTACAATGAGCAGTTCTTC.